Presented here are 30 T cell receptor beta chains from one specimen sequenced in a study of blood T cells in healthy people across ages. Next came a second PCR, run for about 6 to 12 cycles, which used a sample-barcoded 5' primer along with a J-beta primer mix. TCRdb reprocessed the 5' RACE reads with MiXCR, giving one entry per CDR3 protein. The sample has over 700,000 distinct CDR3 sequences, 20% to 30% seen once. These sequences were also reported in another study, on T cells of mothers and their children.

What was sequenced was blood. The receptors here all came from a boy aged 5-17 years in good health.

This clonotype was seen only a few times. The chain carries TRBV24-1 and TRBJ2-5; the match to TRBD1 covers 11 bases. Germline-derived CDR1 and CDR2 are KGHDR and SFDVKD. Trimming removed 1 base from V and 5 bases from J; junction bases left unmatched: 14. This CDR3 has 19 residues. The CDR3 coding sequence is TGTGCCACCAGTGATTTCGGTTTCGGGACAGGGGGAACCGGGGAGACCCAGTACTTC. Residues: CATSDFGFGTGGTGETQYF.

V and J are TRBV7-3 and TRBJ2-5, with 7 nucleotides matching TRBD2. There are 15 residues in the CDR3. The germline gives CDR1 SGHTA, CDR2 FQGTGA. V lost 4 bases, J lost 2 bases, and 7 bases stayed unmatched. DNA of the CDR3: TGTGCCAGCAGCTGGGGGGGAGGGTTACAAGAGACCCAGTACTTC. This codes for CASSWGGGLQETQYF.

This clonotype was recorded a few times. The V gene is TRBV12-3 or TRBV12-4, the J gene TRBJ1-1; no clear D gene. The V end lost 8 bases, the J end lost 1 base, and 17 bases lay between the germline ends. This CDR3 contains 15 residues. The CDR3 region has the DNA TGTGCCAGCCGGCCGTTTACGGAGAAGAACACTGAAGCTTTCTTT. Amino acid sequence: CASRPFTEKNTEAFF.

The genes are TRBV4-2 and TRBJ2-5; D is possibly TRBD2 (5 bases). Germline V gives CDR1 LGHNA, CDR2 YNFKEQ. This CDR3 has 15 residues. The V end was cut by 3 bases, the J end by 5 bases, with 16 bases between. CDR3 bases: TGTGCCAGCAGCCATTCGACAATCACGGGGGAGACCCAGTACTTC. Amino acids: CASSHSTITGETQYF.

The genes are TRBV20-1 and TRBJ2-7, with D tentatively TRBD1 (6 bases). The germline gives CDR1 DFQATT, CDR2 SNEGSKA (reference sequence). This CDR3 is built from 16 residues. V lost 0 bases and J lost 7, with 22 bases in between. The CDR3: CSARDLGDIQGWEQYF. The CDR3 DNA sequence: TGCAGTGCTAGAGATCTGGGGGACATTCAGGGGTGGGAGCAGTACTTC.

DNA for the CDR3: TGTGCCAGCATTCCCACCAGCGGGAGAGCCGATGAGCAGTACTTC. Its translation is CASIPTSGRADEQYF. V and J are TRBV6-6 and TRBJ2-7; 8 bases map to TRBD2. With V trimmed by 7 bases and J by 7 bases, 15 bases remained unmatched. The V gene's germline CDR1 is MNHNY and CDR2 SVGAGI (reference sequence). This CDR3 has 15 amino acids.

The gene calls are TRBV11-2 and TRBJ1-4, with TRBD1 matching over 11 bases. The CDR3 consists of 16 residues. Germline V gene data show CDR1 as SGHAT and CDR2 as FQNNGV. The junction had 10 bases not matched to a gene; V was cut back by 5 bases and J by 8 bases. The CDR3 DNA reads as TGTGCCAGCAGCATAACCGGGACAGGGGGTAGGGAAAAACTGTTTTTT. This encodes CASSITGTGGREKLFF. Full variable domain (rest looked up from reference TRBV11-2 and TRBJ1-4): EAGVAQSPRYKIIEKRQSVAFWCNPISGHATLYWYQQILGQGPKLLIQFQNNGVVDDSQLPKDRFSAERLKGVDSTLKIQPAKLEDSAVYLCASSITGTGGREKLFFGSGTQLSVL.

CDR3 bases: TGTGCCAGCAGCTCCAGGACAGGGATGGGGTATGGCTACACCTTC. Translation gives CASSSRTGMGYGYTF. V and J are TRBV7-9 and TRBJ1-2; TRBD1 agrees at 8 bases. The CDR3 is 15 residues long. Trimming cost V 4 bases and J 5 bases; bases outside gene matches: 9. Germline values: CDR1 SEHNR, CDR2 FQNEAQ (reference sequence).

In this sample, this clonotype turned up a few times. V and J are TRBV11-2 and TRBJ2-1; 9 bases agree with TRBD1. CDR3 length: 18 residues. Germline loops: CDR1 SGHAT, CDR2 FQNNGV. The V and J ends lost 4 bases and 2 bases, in that order; junction bases with no gene match: 12. Here the CDR3 DNA reads TGTGCCAGCAGCTACTACAGGGGGCCCCTTTCAACCTACAATGAGCAGTTCTTC. It encodes CASSYYRGPLSTYNEQFF.

V and J are TRBV12-3 or TRBV12-4 and TRBJ2-1, with D perhaps given as TRBD1 or TRBD2 (5 bases each). V shed 7 bases and J shed 4 bases, with 20 bases lying between them. This CDR3 has 16 residues. The CDR3: CASTEQRGRKYNEQFF. CDR3 in DNA: TGTGCCAGCACCGAACAACGGGGCAGAAAATACAATGAGCAGTTCTTC.

There are a few counts of this clonotype. The rearrangement uses TRBV3-1 and TRBJ2-7; D might be TRBD2 (5 bases). The CDR3 is 13 amino acids. Germline CDR1 reads LGHDT; CDR2 reads YNNKEL (reference sequence). The V end was cut by 4 bases, the J end by 2 bases, with 9 bases between. The CDR3 loop is CASSRGSTYEQYF. CDR3 bases: TGTGCCAGCAGCCGCGGGTCGACCTACGAGCAGTACTTC.

V gene TRBV18 combines with J gene TRBJ1-2; 9 bases map to TRBD1. From germline, CDR1 is KGHSH and CDR2 LQKENI. V lost 7 bases to trimming and J lost 2 bases; unmatched junction nucleotides: 5. This CDR3 is 14 amino acids long. CDR3 amino acids: CASLPDRGNYGYTF. CDR3 DNA: TGTGCCAGCTTACCCGACAGGGGGAACTATGGCTACACCTTC. Complete variable domain (other parts from reference TRBV18 and TRBJ1-2): NAGVMQNPRHLVRRRGQEARLRCSPMKGHSHVYWYRQLPEEGLKFMVYLQKENIIDESGMPKERFSAEFPKEGPSILRIQQVVRGDSAAYFCASLPDRGNYGYTFGSGTRLTVV.

This clonotype came up a few times. A much larger clone differs by one base, so this may be a read error. The chain joins TRBV12-3 or TRBV12-4 to TRBJ2-2, with unresolved D. This CDR3 spans 13 amino acids. The DNA of the CDR3 is TGTGCCGGCAGTTTTCTGAACACCGGGGAGCTGTTTTTT. Amino acids: CAGSFLNTGELFF.

The genes are TRBV27 and TRBJ1-2; D might be TRBD1 (5 bases). CDR3 length: 12 amino acids. Between the trimmed V and J ends, which lost 5 bases and 9 bases, there was a span of 13 bases. Germline assignment: CDR1 MNHEY and CDR2 SMNVEV (reference sequence). The CDR3 sequence: CASSAGSYSYTF. The DNA of the CDR3 is TGTGCCAGCAGTGCAGGGAGTTATAGCTACACCTTC.

This chain links TRBV6-6 with TRBJ2-5, with TRBD2 identical over 10 bases. Matching the DNA end better, TRBJ2-7 makes the J call doubtful. The germline V gene encodes CDR1 MNHNY and CDR2 SVGAGI (reference sequence). The CDR3 runs 15 residues. The CDR3 sequence: CASRASGRFSYEQYF. DNA of the CDR3: TGTGCCAGCAGAGCTAGCGGGAGATTTTCCTACGAGCAGTACTTC.

The gene calls are TRBV6-5 and TRBJ2-5, with unresolved D. The J call may be mistaken, given a closer DNA end match to TRBJ2-1. The germline V gene encodes CDR1 MNHEY and CDR2 SVGAGI. The CDR3 runs to 17 residues. The chain's CDR3 is CASSYSYPVGSTDEQFF. The DNA of the CDR3 is TGTGCCAGCAGTTACTCGTACCCGGTCGGTAGTACCGATGAGCAGTTCTTC.

This rearrangement joins TRBV27 to TRBJ2-1, with 7 nucleotides matching TRBD2. V lost 5 bases and J lost 0; bases outside the gene matches: 7. Germline V gene data show CDR1 as MNHEY and CDR2 as SMNVEV (reference sequence). The CDR3 spans 16 residues. CDR3 bases: TGTGCCAGCAGTCCCGATCCGGGAGGCTCCTACAATGAGCAGTTCTTC. As protein: CASSPDPGGSYNEQFF.

J is TRBJ2-1 and V is TRBV2; perhaps TRBD1 as D (6 bases). Germline values: CDR1 SNHLY, CDR2 FYNNEI. The V end lost 7 bases, the J end lost 0 bases, and 10 bases lay between the germline ends. The CDR3 consists of 14 residues. For the CDR3, the DNA is TGTGCCAGCACCGGACAGATCTCCTACAATGAGCAGTTCTTC. Translated: CASTGQISYNEQFF.

This clonotype was seen a handful of times. The V and J genes are TRBV9 and TRBJ2-3; D is uncertain. Trimming removed 2 bases from V and 3 bases from J, with 13 bases in between. The CDR3 totals 15 residues. CDR1 SGDLS and CDR2 YYNGEE come from the germline V gene. The CDR3 is CASSVAAFKTDTQYF. The CDR3 DNA follows: TGTGCCAGCAGCGTGGCAGCCTTTAAGACAGATACGCAGTATTTT.

The chain uses TRBV7-8 and TRBJ2-1; TRBD2 matches 11 bases. There are 13 residues in the CDR3. Germline trimming cut 9 bases from V and 10 bases from J; bases unmatched to any gene: 8. Germline CDR1 is SGHVS and CDR2 is FQNEAQ. The DNA of the CDR3 is TGTGCCAGTAAACAACGGACTAGCGGGGAGCAGTTCTTC. It specifies CASKQRTSGEQFF.

This clonotype was observed a handful of times. The V gene is TRBV5-1, the J gene TRBJ2-7; the D gene is possibly TRBD2 (6 bases). Germline CDR1 and CDR2: SGHRS and YFSETQ. V gave up 0 bases and J gave up 0 bases, with 13 bases separating them. This CDR3 is 16 amino acids long. DNA for the CDR3: TGCGCCAGCAGCTTGGAAGGAGGGCTGTACTCCTACGAGCAGTACTTC. It specifies CASSLEGGLYSYEQYF.

The chain employs TRBV24-1 and TRBJ2-1; tentative D call: TRBD1 (6 bases). The DNA matches TRBJ2-7 better at its end, which makes the J call doubtful. The CDR3 sequence is 13 residues long. Germline V gene lookup returns CDR1 KGHDR and CDR2 SFDVKD. The CDR3 DNA sequence: TGTGCCACCAGTGAAACAGACAGGAGCGAGCAGTACTTC. Translated: CATSETDRSEQYF.

This clonotype has only a few counts. V and J are TRBV29-1 and TRBJ2-1; D unresolved. The CDR3 spans 11 residues. Germline V gene sequence: CDR1 SQVTM, CDR2 ANQGSEA. Trimming removed 7 bases from V and 3 bases from J, with 7 bases in between. In nucleotides, the CDR3 is TGCAGCGCTAACAGCTACAATGAGCAGTTCTTC. Its protein is CSANSYNEQFF.

In this sample, this clonotype turned up once. The chain joins TRBV7-3 to TRBJ2-1; the D gene is possibly TRBD1 (5 bases). The length of the CDR3 is 16 residues. The V gene's germline CDR1 is SGHTA and CDR2 FQGTGA. The ends were cut back, 5 bases at V and 4 bases at J, with 18 bases in the middle. CDR3 protein: CASSKSGAMGYNEQFF. DNA of the CDR3: TGTGCCAGCAGCAAAAGTGGGGCGATGGGATACAATGAGCAGTTCTTC. Full variable domain (outside the CDR3, taken from reference TRBV7-3 and TRBJ2-1): GAGVSQTPSNKVTEKGKYVELRCDPISGHTALYWYRQSLGQGPEFLIYFQGTGAADDSGLPNDRFFAVRPEGSVSTLKIQRTERGDSAVYLCASSKSGAMGYNEQFFGPGTRLTVL.

This chain joins TRBV3-1 and TRBJ2-7, with D uncertain. The CDR3 loop spans 14 amino acids. V dropped 0 bases and J dropped 3 bases, with 9 bases sitting between them. Germline V CDR1 and CDR2: LGHDT, YNNKEL (reference sequence). This CDR3 is CASSQEGTLYEQYF. As DNA, the CDR3 is TGTGCCAGCAGCCAAGAGGGTACCCTCTACGAGCAGTACTTC.

The V gene is TRBV18, the J gene TRBJ2-5; 9 nucleotides match TRBD1. In germline, CDR1 is KGHSH, CDR2 LQKENI. V lost 2 bases and J lost 4; bases outside the gene matches: 8. The length of the CDR3 is 16 residues. The CDR3 sequence: CASSPYTGQGTETQYF. CDR3 bases: TGTGCCAGCTCACCATATACGGGACAGGGTACAGAGACCCAGTACTTC.

The rearrangement uses TRBV3-1 and TRBJ1-6, with D tentatively TRBD1 (5 bases). From germline, CDR1 is LGHDT and CDR2 YNNKEL (reference sequence). The CDR3 is made up of 16 amino acids. V shed 0 bases and J shed 4 bases, with 10 bases lying between them. CDR3 region: CASSQDGGTYNSPLHF. The CDR3 DNA sequence: TGTGCCAGCAGCCAAGATGGCGGGACTTATAATTCACCCCTCCACTTT. Combining the CDR3 with reference TRBV3-1 and TRBJ1-6 gives the whole variable domain DTAVSQTPKYLVTQMGNDKSIKCEQNLGHDTMYWYKQDSKKFLKIMFSYNNKELIINETVPNRFSPKSPDKAHLNLHINSLELGDSAVYFCASSQDGGTYNSPLHFGNGTRLTVT.

The genes are TRBV15 and TRBJ2-2, with D hard to call. Germline assignment: CDR1 LNHNV and CDR2 YYDKDF (reference sequence). The CDR3 is made up of 13 amino acids. V gave up 0 bases and J gave up 4 bases, with 3 bases separating them. CDR3 DNA sequence: TGTGCCACCAGCAGAGATACCACCGGGGAGCTGTTTTTT. Residues: CATSRDTTGELFF.

The rearrangement uses TRBV29-1 and TRBJ2-3; 9 bases agree with TRBD1. Germline CDR1 is SQVTM and CDR2 is ANQGSEA. Trimming cost V 5 bases and J 4 bases; bases outside gene matches: 10. The length of the CDR3 is 15 residues. The DNA of the CDR3 is TGCAGCGTTATGGTCAGGACAGGGGACCCAGATACGCAGTATTTT. Encoded protein: CSVMVRTGDPDTQYF.

This chain connects TRBV28 to TRBJ2-2; tentatively, D is TRBD1 or TRBD2 (5 bases each). Trimming left V 8 bases short and J 6 bases short, with 13 bases between. The CDR3 covers 13 residues. From germline, CDR1 is MDHEN and CDR2 SYDVKM. CDR3 DNA: TGTGCCAGCCACGTGGGGGTTGCCGGGGAGCTGTTTTTT. It codes for CASHVGVAGELFF.